Below, 3 T cell receptor beta chains from the same sample are listed, as sequenced in a study of T cells in localized non-small cell lung cancer (dated by TCRdb to 2020 to 2021). Library preparation employed the immunoSEQ multiplex PCR assay. The clones in this table, taken by TCRdb from immuneACCESS, are in-frame only. Not every clone is retained; where verified, under half of the shortfall comes from an unresolved V gene, and the cause of the rest is unknown. A total of around 50,000 clones appear in this sample, approximately 86% of them only once. 15% to 20% of the sample lies in the top ten. Here the sequenced sample was PBMCs, taken before any cancer treatment. These receptors were collected from a female donor with stage II lung adenocarcinoma.

CDR3 nucleotides: TGCAGCGTTGACCGGGGGCACACCGGGGAGCTGTTTTTT. Residues: CSVDRGHTGELFF. The chain uses TRBV29-1 and TRBJ2-2; tentatively, D is TRBD1 or TRBD2 (6 bases each). CDR3 length equals 13 residues. Per germline, CDR1 SQVTM and CDR2 ANQGSEA. Trimming left V 3 bases short and J 3 bases short, with 8 bases between.

The chain has TRBV30 and TRBJ1-5; 7 bases map to TRBD1. The trim removed 1 base at V and 5 bases at J, leaving 5 bases unmatched. This CDR3 comprises 14 residues. Looked up from germline, CDR1 is GTSNPN and CDR2 is SVGIG (reference sequence). CDR3 DNA: TGTGCCTGGAGTGCGACAGGGTGGGATCAGCCCCAGCATTTT. Protein sequence: CAWSATGWDQPQHF.

The chain carries TRBV19 and TRBJ1-4, with D unclear. V lost 6 bases to trimming and J lost 5 bases, with 13 bases between them. This CDR3 is 14 amino acids long. Germline values: CDR1 LNHDA, CDR2 SQIVND (reference sequence). The CDR3 DNA sequence: TGTGCCAGTAGGGTCGGGAACCAGAATGAAAAACTGTTTTTT. Translating it yields CASRVGNQNEKLFF.